This TCR beta chain was sequenced during a study of human T cells and chemical hapten exposure. Turning to the study itself: Weekly administration of diphenylcyclopropenone to the scalp of patients continued throughout the approximately 24-week study.

Whole-study findings and limits: Significantly more large CDR3 similarity clusters were formed by expanded TCRs than by controls.

Time point here: pre-sensitization, week 0. Treatment specified: therapeutic diphenylcyclopropenone sensitization with weekly scalp DPC. Total RNA was isolated from whole blood that had not been fractionated. CDR3 length equals 14 residues. The V gene lost 0 bases and the J gene lost 7 bases, with 12 bases spanning the gap. Germline CDR1 MGHRA, CDR2 YSYEKL. The study used a library that attached unique molecular identifiers to individual cDNA molecules. MiXCR, run by TCRdb on the RACE reads, gives a single entry per CDR3 protein. The data show 240,000 or so distinct CDR3 sequences, around 9.3% seen once. On this clonotype: What it binds is unknown.

The sequence was obtained from a woman aged 40 to 55 with alopecia areata. Some clones in this sample may be carry-over from other donors' samples. The chain is built from TRBV4-1 and TRBJ1-1, with D unclear. The starting material was whole blood, obtained in connection with sensitization to the hapten diphenylcyclopropenone (DPC). The DNA of the CDR3 is TGCGCCAGCAGCCAAGATACCCGGATGAGTGAAGCTTTCTTT. This sequence encodes CASSQDTRMSEAFF.